A single sample is the source of the 10 T cell receptor beta chains below, sequenced in a study of blood T cell repertoires in COVID-19. Only in-frame clones appear in the TCRdb table, and some are missing; sequencing was by immunoSEQ multiplex PCR. Among 250,000 to 400,000 clones, around 85% were seen once, and the ten largest hold under 2%. The sample consisted of PBMCs or T cells enriched from blood (not recorded which). The receptors originated from a woman aged 25 to 45 who had been exposed to COVID-19.

V and J are TRBV19 and TRBJ2-3; maybe TRBD2 (5 bases). CDR3 size: 15 residues. Germline V gives CDR1 LNHDA, CDR2 SQIVND (reference sequence). Trimming removed 5 bases from V and 0 bases from J, with 12 bases in between. The CDR3 spells CASSPRSGSTDTQYF. In nucleotides, the CDR3 is TGTGCCAGTAGTCCCCGAAGCGGTAGCACAGATACGCAGTATTTT.

This clone was seen only once. The genes are TRBV11-2 and TRBJ2-7, with D possibly TRBD1 on 6 matching bases. CDR1 SGHAT and CDR2 FQNNGV come from the germline V gene. V was clipped by 7 bases and J by 1 base, with 14 bases between them. The CDR3 is 14 amino acids. CDR3 amino acids: CASNPITGSYEQYF. In DNA form, the CDR3 reads TGTGCCAGCAACCCAATTACAGGGTCCTACGAGCAGTACTTC.

The rearrangement links TRBV28 to TRBJ1-2; 7 bases are shared with TRBD1. The germline CDR1 and CDR2 sequences are MDHEN and SYDVKM. The CDR3 loop spans 14 amino acids. The J segment lost 3 bases and the V segment lost 6 bases, leaving 7 bases of the junction unmatched. The CDR3 loop is CASRTGQGDYGYTF. CDR3 DNA: TGTGCCAGCAGGACGGGGCAGGGGGACTATGGCTACACCTTC.

The chain links TRBV5-1 to TRBJ1-6, with 7 bases lining up with TRBD1. Germline V gene sequence: CDR1 SGHRS, CDR2 YFSETQ. The CDR3 is 14 amino acids. The junction had 3 bases not matched to a gene; V was cut back by 1 base and J by 8 bases. The CDR3 sequence: CASSLRDSHSPLHF. CDR3 in DNA: TGCGCCAGCAGCTTGCGGGACAGCCATTCACCCCTCCACTTT.

The chain has TRBV7-3 and TRBJ2-1; 10 bases are a match to TRBD2. The V and J ends lost 5 bases and 6 bases, in that order; junction bases with no gene match: 7. Per the germline V gene, CDR1 is SGHTA and CDR2 is FQGTGA. The CDR3 is 15 residues long. CDR3 DNA: TGTGCCAGCAGCATTAGCGGGGGGCCCTTCAATGAGCAGTTCTTC. Translating it yields CASSISGGPFNEQFF.

This clone was picked up one time. The chain links TRBV3-1 (or the pseudogene TRBV3-2) to TRBJ2-5, with 9 nucleotides matching TRBD2. This CDR3 is built from 12 residues. V dropped 6 bases and J dropped 5; count of bases not matched to a gene: 1. CDR1 is LGHDT and CDR2 is YNNKEL in the germline V gene (reference sequence). The CDR3 DNA reads as TGTGCCAGCAGGCGGGGGGGGGAGACCCAGTACTTC. Amino acids: CASRRGGETQYF.

The count of this clone is one. This sequence joins TRBV21-1 and TRBJ1-1. TRBV21-1 is an annotated pseudogene. This CDR3 region has 13 residues. The CDR3 loop reads CASLGGAITEAFF. The DNA of the CDR3 is TGTGCCAGCCTGGGGGGTGCTATCACTGAAGCTTTCTTT.

As concerns this clone: A read error may explain this, as a much larger clone is one base away. The J gene is TRBJ1-1, the V gene TRBV14; 7 bases map to TRBD1. The germline V gene encodes CDR1 SGHDN and CDR2 FVKESK. With V trimmed by 1 base and J by 4 bases, 3 bases remained unmatched. This CDR3 has 14 amino acids. The CDR3 DNA is TGTGCCAGCAGCCAAGTACAGGGGAGCACTGAAGCTTTCTTT. Protein: CASSQVQGSTEAFF.

V and J are TRBV10-2 and TRBJ1-1, with D uncertain. V lost 0 bases to trimming and J lost 8 bases, with 13 bases between them. The length of the CDR3 is 14 residues. Germline V CDR1 and CDR2: WSHSY, SAAADI. Here the CDR3 DNA reads TGCGCCAGCAGTGAGTCAGGCGGGCCGATAGAAGCTTTCTTT. Its protein product is CASSESGGPIEAFF.

The chain combines TRBV27 with TRBJ1-6; weak D call: TRBD1 (5 bases). Germline lookup yields CDR1 MNHEY and CDR2 SMNVEV (reference sequence). Trimming removed 3 bases at V and 9 bases at J, with 21 bases between. The CDR3 totals 17 residues. CDR3 DNA sequence: TGTGCCAGCAGTTTTCTTCGGACGGGCAGGGTAGTTTCACCCCTCCACTTT. Protein sequence: CASSFLRTGRVVSPLHF.